This paragraph covers one T cell receptor beta chain sequence. The data derive from a study of cytomegalovirus exposure and HLA in healthy donors. With 1 base removed from V and 7 bases from J, the gap between germline ends came to 14 bases. CDR1 is SGHTA and CDR2 is FQGNSA in the germline V gene. The CDR3 length is 15 residues. The primer mix had 60 Vbeta and 13 Jbeta primers. Sequencing was performed with immunoSEQ multiplex PCR; in TCRdb, only in-frame clones are kept and a portion is missing. Of 70,000 to 100,000 clones listed, roughly 80% are singletons. The chain employs TRBV7-2 and TRBJ1-3; no clear D gene. Sequencing was performed on PBMCs. This TCR was sampled from a woman between 50 and 59 years old in good health and CMV-seropositive. As DNA, the CDR3 is TGTGCCAGCAGCTTAGAATCCGGGAGGTTCAACACCATATATTTT. It is translated as CASSLESGRFNTIYF.